The clone carrying this T cell receptor beta chain was counted only a few times. The germline CDR1 and CDR2 sequences are SGHTA and FQGNSA. The CDR3 spans 14 residues. V was pared by 2 bases and J by 4 bases, with 10 bases between. One entry per CDR3 protein results from TCRdb running MiXCR on the 5' RACE reads. The sample holds about 46,000 distinct CDR3 sequences, roughly 28% seen once. The sequence derives from a female donor with breast cancer. The sample taken for sequencing was naive CD4+ T cells sorted from blood. Indicated subset: naive CD4+ T cells, CD4+CD45RA+CD25-. J is TRBJ2-3 and V is TRBV7-2; D not certain. Here the CDR3 DNA reads TGTGCCAGCAGCTTAAAAATAGGAGCAGATACGCAGTATTTT. Translation: CASSLKIGADTQYF.